This T cell receptor (beta chain) comes out of a study of identical twins. This clonotype has a handful of counts. It was template switching that added a universal primer site, and there were unique molecular identifiers on the cDNA. TCRdb reprocessed the 5' RACE reads with MiXCR, giving one entry per CDR3 protein. This sample has hundreds of thousands of distinct CDR3 sequences; around an eighth occur once, and the top ten carry around 1.5%. The CDR3 covers 20 residues. The germline CDR1 and CDR2 sequences are SGHRS and YFSETQ. V trimming: 1 base; J trimming: 3 bases; junction bases outside the gene matches: 17. A further study also used this sample, focusing on yellow fever vaccine responses in identical twins.

Source material: PBMCs. The rearrangement links TRBV5-1 to TRBJ2-3; 10 bases fit TRBD2. This receptor was obtained from a young woman in good health. CDR3 coding DNA: TGCGCCAGCAGCTTGACCCCCCCTACCTCTAGCGGGGGACTTACAGATACGCAGTATTTT. Its protein product is CASSLTPPTSSGGLTDTQYF.